This entry describes one T cell receptor (beta chain). Its antigen is unknown. These data originate in a study of shared clonotypes between healthy human individuals. Method: immunoSEQ multiplex PCR; TCRdb's copy keeps in-frame clones and lacks some. Of 550,000 to 700,000 clones in the sample, around four fifths were seen once. CDR1 and CDR2 from the germline V gene are MDHEN and SYDVKM. With 8 bases removed from V and 3 bases from J, the gap between germline ends came to 16 bases. The CDR3 has 14 amino acids. Findings and caveats of the study: In contrast to clonotypes shared by all four donors, non-shared clonotypes had lower generation probabilities.

Material: memory CD4+ T cells sorted from blood. Subset of the sample: CD45RA-negative fraction. The chain is built from TRBV28 and TRBJ1-1, with D tentatively TRBD1 (5 bases). This clonotype was obtained from a woman in her thirties in good health. The CDR3 nucleotides are TGTGCCAGCCTATCCGGGGGGGAGGACACTGAAGCTTTCTTT. Protein product: CASLSGGEDTEAFF.